The TCR beta chain under discussion was sequenced for a study of human T cells and chemical hapten exposure. Study in general: TCR yields per sample varied, mainly owing to small pooled library volume differences. Overall study results and limits: There were significantly more large CDR3 similarity clusters among expanded TCRs than among controls.

This clonotype was found many times. What it recognizes is unknown. The sample's time point: patch test 1, 2 weeks after DPC sensitization. Treatment defined: therapeutic diphenylcyclopropenone sensitization with weekly scalp DPC. Drawing of blood took place ahead of applying each patch test. TCRdb passed the RACE reads through MiXCR, listing each CDR3 protein once. The sample gives some 400,000 distinct CDR3 sequences, nearly 5% of which show up once; about 2.1% is in the top ten. The length of the CDR3 is 13 residues. V shed 8 bases, J shed 1 base, and the junction held 1 base outside the gene matches. CDR1 is MNHEY, CDR2 SVGAGI, per germline.

The starting material was whole blood, obtained in connection with sensitization to the hapten diphenylcyclopropenone (DPC). This chain joins TRBV6-5 and TRBJ1-1, with 10 bases fitting TRBD1. The receptor's source is a woman aged 45-60 years with alopecia areata. Some clones in this sample may be carry-over from other donors' samples. The chain's CDR3 is CASGDRGNTEAFF. The CDR3 DNA follows: TGTGCCAGCGGGGACAGGGGGAACACTGAAGCTTTCTTT.